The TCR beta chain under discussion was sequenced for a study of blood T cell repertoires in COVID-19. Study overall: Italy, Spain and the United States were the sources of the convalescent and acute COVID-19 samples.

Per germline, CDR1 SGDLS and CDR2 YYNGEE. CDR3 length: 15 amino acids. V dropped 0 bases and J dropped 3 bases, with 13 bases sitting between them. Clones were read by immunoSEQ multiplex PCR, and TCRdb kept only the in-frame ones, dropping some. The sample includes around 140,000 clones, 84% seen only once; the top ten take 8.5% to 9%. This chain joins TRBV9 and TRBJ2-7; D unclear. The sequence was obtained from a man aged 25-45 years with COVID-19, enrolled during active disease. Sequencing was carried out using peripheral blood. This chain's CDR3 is CASSVGGSVDYEQYF. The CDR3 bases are TGTGCCAGCAGCGTAGGAGGAAGCGTGGACTACGAGCAGTACTTC.